A single sample is the source of the 31 T cell receptor beta chains below, sequenced in a study of shared clonotypes between healthy human individuals. The naive CD8 population came from CD45RO-negative cells selected for CCR7, without terminally differentiated effector memory CD45RA+ cells. The assay was immunoSEQ multiplex PCR, and TCRdb's table has in-frame clones only and misses some. The sample lists about 2 million clones; approximately 94% were seen once. Material for sequencing was naive CD8+ T cells sorted from blood. These receptors were taken from a man aged 18-30 years in good health.

This clone came up once. The chain has TRBV28 and TRBJ2-1; 8 positions agree with TRBD2. J lost 2 bases, V lost 2 bases, and 5 bases had no gene match. This CDR3 contains 16 residues. Germline V CDR1 and CDR2: MDHEN, SYDVKM. In DNA form, the CDR3 reads TGTGCCAGCAGTTTAATGAGCGGGGGTACCTACAATGAGCAGTTCTTC. Translated: CASSLMSGGTYNEQFF.

The chain uses TRBV5-6 and TRBJ1-4; weak D call: TRBD1 (6 bases). Trimming stripped 4 bases from V and 4 bases from J, with 14 bases between. Germline V gives CDR1 SGHDT, CDR2 YYEEEE. The CDR3 is 15 residues long. The CDR3 region has the DNA TGTGCCAGCAGCGTGTTACAGGGCGATAATGAAAAACTGTTTTTT. This encodes CASSVLQGDNEKLFF.

Details on this clone: The sample holds other DNA sequences that translate to the same CDR3. J is TRBJ2-3 and V is TRBV9; D not resolved. V lost 3 bases, J lost 3 bases, and 8 bases lay in between. The CDR3 contains 13 residues. Germline assignment: CDR1 SGDLS and CDR2 YYNGEE. DNA for the CDR3: TGTGCCAGCAGCGCCTATAGAACAGATACGCAGTATTTT. Its protein product is CASSAYRTDTQYF. Full variable domain (outside the CDR3, taken from reference TRBV9 and TRBJ2-3): DSGVTQTPKHLITATGQRVTLRCSPRSGDLSVYWYQQSLDQGLQFLIQYYNGEERAKGNILERFSAQQFPDLHSELNLSSLELGDSALYFCASSAYRTDTQYFGPGTRLTVL.

The genes are TRBV10-2 and TRBJ2-2; 7 bases match TRBD2. The CDR3 covers 14 residues. With V trimmed by 9 bases and J by 5 bases, 9 bases remained unmatched. Germline CDR1 is WSHSY and CDR2 is SAAADI. The CDR3 DNA reads as TGCGCCAGTTCCGGACTAGTAGAGACCGGGGAGCTGTTTTTT. This codes for CASSGLVETGELFF.

The chain uses TRBV7-9 and TRBJ2-5, with D maybe TRBD1 (7 bases). Trimming left V 5 bases short and J 5 bases short, with 15 bases between. The CDR3 totals 14 residues. Looked up from germline, CDR1 is SEHNR and CDR2 is FQNEAQ (reference sequence). The CDR3 DNA is TGTGCCAGCAGCCCTGCCTCAGGGGGGGAGACCCAGTACTTC. Translating it yields CASSPASGGETQYF.

The J gene is TRBJ2-1, the V gene TRBV7-8; D uncertain. This CDR3 has 14 residues. Deletions cut 2 bases from V and 6 bases from J, with 11 bases between. Looked up from germline, CDR1 is SGHVS and CDR2 is FQNEAQ. This chain's CDR3 is CASSLLGQGNEQFF. The CDR3 DNA sequence: TGTGCCAGCAGCTTACTGGGCCAAGGCAATGAGCAGTTCTTC.

The rearrangement links TRBV13 to TRBJ2-5; 10 bases are shared with TRBD2. With V trimmed by 4 bases and J by 5 bases, 7 bases remained unmatched. The CDR3 has 15 amino acids. Germline CDR1 reads PRHDT; CDR2 reads FYEKMQ (reference sequence). CDR3 in DNA: TGTGCCAGCAGCTCCTCCGGGACTAGCGAGGAGACCCAGTACTTC. Translation gives CASSSSGTSEETQYF.

The V and J genes are TRBV7-2 and TRBJ1-1; D might be TRBD1 (6 bases). Germline CDR1 SGHTA, CDR2 FQGNSA. The V end was cut by 2 bases, the J end by 1 base, with 11 bases between. The CDR3 has 15 amino acids. The CDR3 DNA reads TGTGCCAGCAGCTTATGGACAGTTAGGAACACTGAAGCTTTCTTT. Its translation is CASSLWTVRNTEAFF.

The chain couples TRBV10-3 to TRBJ2-2; 7 bases fit TRBD1. Trimming removed 3 bases from V and 1 base from J; junction bases left unmatched: 14. This CDR3 spans 19 amino acids. Germline-derived CDR1 and CDR2 are ENHRY and SYGVKD. The CDR3, as DNA: TGTGCCATCAGTGATCCCATACAGGGGCAGGCAGTGAACACCGGGGAGCTGTTTTTT. Amino acid sequence: CAISDPIQGQAVNTGELFF.

The V and J genes are TRBV4-1 and TRBJ1-1; D is unclear. Trimming took 2 bases from V and 1 from J, leaving 14 bases between them. This CDR3 comprises 16 residues. The germline gives CDR1 MGHRA, CDR2 YSYEKL. CDR3 loop: CASSQPPNPENTEAFF. In DNA form, the CDR3 reads TGCGCCAGCAGCCAACCCCCAAACCCAGAGAACACTGAAGCTTTCTTT.

J is TRBJ1-1 and V is TRBV29-1; the D is unclear. The CDR3 runs 14 residues. Trimming pared 7 bases from V and 0 bases from J, leaving 15 bases between. Germline CDR1 is SQVTM and CDR2 is ANQGSEA. The CDR3 region has the DNA TGCAGCGCCCGGACCCGGGAACTGAACACTGAAGCTTTCTTT. Translating it yields CSARTRELNTEAFF.

V and J are TRBV30 and TRBJ1-4; D ambiguous. Trimming took 1 base from V and 4 from J, leaving 13 bases between them. Germline V CDR1 and CDR2: GTSNPN, SVGIG (reference sequence). The CDR3 runs 15 residues. CDR3: CAWSDGLGSNEKLFF. The CDR3 nucleotides read TGTGCCTGGAGTGACGGCCTTGGGAGTAATGAAAAACTGTTTTTT. Based on the CDR3 plus reference TRBV30 and TRBJ1-4, the full variable domain is SQTIHQWPATLVQPVGSPLSLECTVEGTSNPNLYWYRQAAGRGLQLLFYSVGIGQISSEVPQNLSASRPQDRQFILSSKKLLLSDSGFYLCAWSDGLGSNEKLFFGSGTQLSVL.

The V call is TRBV6-1, the J call TRBJ2-7, with D hard to call. V lost 4 bases to trimming and J lost 3 bases, with 16 bases between them. CDR1 is MNHNS and CDR2 is SASEGT in the germline V gene. The CDR3 is made up of 15 amino acids. For the CDR3, the DNA is TGTGCCAGCAGTGTCAATCTAGACGGGTACTACGAGCAGTACTTC. The encoded protein is CASSVNLDGYYEQYF.

The V call is TRBV19, the J call TRBJ1-2, with 8 bases identical to TRBD1. Looked up from germline, CDR1 is LNHDA and CDR2 is SQIVND (reference sequence). The CDR3 spans 12 residues. J lost 5 bases, V lost 10 bases, and 6 bases had no gene match. The CDR3 DNA reads as TGTGCCACAGGACAGGGTGGATATGGCTACACCTTC. This gives the protein CATGQGGYGYTF.

This clone occurred once. J is TRBJ2-1 and V is TRBV27; 13 bases align to TRBD2. Germline values: CDR1 MNHEY, CDR2 SMNVEV (reference sequence). There are 15 residues in the CDR3. Trimming removed 10 bases from V and 5 bases from J; junction bases left unmatched: 8. The CDR3 sequence: CATRLAGGLHNEQFF. In nucleotides, the CDR3 is TGTGCCACAAGACTAGCGGGGGGCCTACACAATGAGCAGTTCTTC.

The chain employs TRBV7-2 and TRBJ2-1; D unclear. Trimming removed 0 bases from V and 3 bases from J, with 9 bases in between. This CDR3 has 15 amino acids. Germline values: CDR1 SGHTA, CDR2 FQGNSA. The CDR3 sequence is CASSLAGSNYNEQFF. The CDR3 coding sequence is TGTGCCAGCAGCTTAGCGGGCAGCAACTACAATGAGCAGTTCTTC.

V is TRBV5-6 and J is TRBJ2-1, with 10 bases fitting TRBD1. Trimming cost V 10 bases and J 7 bases; bases outside gene matches: 5. This CDR3 spans 12 amino acids. CDR1 is SGHDT, CDR2 YYEEEE, per germline. CDR3 protein: CAGGTGENEQFF. The DNA for the CDR3 is TGTGCCGGTGGGACAGGGGAAAATGAGCAGTTCTTC.

This rearrangement joins TRBV7-3 to TRBJ1-3; 7 bases agree with TRBD1. The CDR3 has 15 residues. The V gene's germline CDR1 is SGHTA and CDR2 FQGTGA. J was trimmed by 6 bases and V by 0 bases; bases with no gene match: 5. This CDR3 reads CASSLTGGGLNTIYF. DNA of the CDR3: TGTGCCAGCAGCTTAACAGGAGGGGGCTTAAACACCATATATTTT.

The chain carries TRBV27 and TRBJ2-2; perhaps TRBD2 as D (5 bases). The length of the CDR3 is 18 residues. Per germline, CDR1 MNHEY and CDR2 SMNVEV (reference sequence). V dropped 4 bases and J dropped 3 bases, with 21 bases sitting between them. CDR3 sequence (DNA): TGTGCCAGCAGTTCCCTCCCCATCAGGTTCGGGGACACCGGGGAGCTGTTTTTT. Protein: CASSSLPIRFGDTGELFF.

Comments on this clone: Other DNA sequences in this specimen translate into the identical CDR3. The CDR3 bases are TGTGCCAGCAGCTTTACTAGCGGCTCCTACGAGCAGTACTTC. This translates into CASSFTSGSYEQYF. V is TRBV5-6 and J is TRBJ2-7; 8 bases are shared with TRBD2. Germline trimming cut 2 bases from V and 0 bases from J; bases unmatched to any gene: 1. The CDR3 spans 14 residues. Per germline, CDR1 SGHDT and CDR2 YYEEEE.

The CDR3 sequence: CASSYSNNGYTF. The CDR3 bases are TGTGCCAGCAGTTACTCGAACAATGGCTACACCTTC. The rearrangement joins TRBV6-6 to TRBJ1-2; D is undetermined. Germline CDR1 reads MNHNY; CDR2 reads SVGAGI (reference sequence). This CDR3 spans 12 amino acids. Trimming took off 0 bases at V and 6 bases at J, with 5 bases between the two ends.

The chain links TRBV7-9 to TRBJ1-2; D possibly corresponds to TRBD1 (5 bases). Trimming took off 8 bases at V and 1 base at J, with 11 bases between the two ends. Germline values: CDR1 SEHNR, CDR2 FQNEAQ (reference sequence). The CDR3 loop spans 13 amino acids. Here the CDR3 reads CASEWGSNYGYTF. CDR3 sequence (DNA): TGTGCCAGCGAATGGGGCAGTAACTATGGCTACACCTTC.

Remarks on this clone: The identical CDR3 is also encoded by other nucleotide sequences in the sample. The V gene is TRBV27, the J gene TRBJ2-5; 15 bases map to TRBD2. The CDR3 covers 16 residues. The germline gives CDR1 MNHEY, CDR2 SMNVEV (reference sequence). V gave up 5 bases and J gave up 5 bases; unmatched junction bases: 6. CDR3 bases: TGTGCCAGCAGTCCTGGACTAGCGGGGGGGCCGGAGACCCAGTACTTC. Its protein is CASSPGLAGGPETQYF.

The chain has TRBV25-1 and TRBJ2-7; the D is unclear. The germline V gene encodes CDR1 MGHDK and CDR2 SYGVNS. With 1 base removed from V and 12 bases from J, the gap between germline ends came to 19 bases. This CDR3 spans 14 amino acids. The CDR3 DNA is TGTGCCAGCAGTGAATCGTACAAAGAGACTCATCCGTACTTC. It is translated as CASSESYKETHPYF.

Details on this clone: Other nucleotide sequences in the sample specify the same CDR3. The rearrangement joins TRBV9 to TRBJ2-7; D may be TRBD1 (5 bases). The CDR3 runs to 15 residues. V lost 0 bases, J lost 2 bases, and 12 bases lay in between. From germline, CDR1 is SGDLS and CDR2 YYNGEE. CDR3 sequence: CASSVGGRETYEQYF. DNA of the CDR3: TGTGCCAGCAGCGTAGGCGGCAGGGAAACCTACGAGCAGTACTTC.

As regards this clone: The same CDR3 can be traced to other DNA sequences in this sample. This chain uses TRBV9 with TRBJ1-2, with TRBD1 identical over 8 bases. Germline V gene lookup returns CDR1 SGDLS and CDR2 YYNGEE. The ends lost 0 bases at V and 5 bases at J; junction bases unmatched: 3. This CDR3 has 14 amino acids. The CDR3 region has the DNA TGTGCCAGCAGCGTAGCTACAGGGGGGTATGGCTACACCTTC. Residues: CASSVATGGYGYTF.

The chain employs TRBV25-1 and TRBJ1-2; D unresolved. V gave up 2 bases and J gave up 7 bases, with 11 bases separating them. The germline V gene encodes CDR1 MGHDK and CDR2 SYGVNS. The CDR3 runs to 13 residues. CDR3 sequence: CASSEIGFAGYTF. The DNA for the CDR3 is TGTGCCAGCAGTGAAATCGGGTTCGCTGGCTACACCTTC.

The CDR3: CAISEASGVNNEQFF. DNA for the CDR3: TGTGCCATCAGTGAGGCTAGCGGGGTTAACAATGAGCAGTTCTTC. This chain joins TRBV10-3 and TRBJ2-1; TRBD2 agrees at 9 bases. Germline V gives CDR1 ENHRY, CDR2 SYGVKD. The CDR3 has 15 residues. After removal of 2 bases from V and 5 bases from J, the junction contained 4 bases not matched to a gene.

The chain carries TRBV13 and TRBJ2-3, with 10 nucleotides matching TRBD1. The CDR3 covers 16 residues. Looked up from germline, CDR1 is PRHDT and CDR2 is FYEKMQ (reference sequence). The V segment lost 4 bases and the J segment 3 bases; nucleotides outside the gene matches: 7. This CDR3 reads CASSSRQGAETDTQYF. DNA of the CDR3: TGTGCCAGCAGCTCTCGACAGGGGGCGGAAACAGATACGCAGTATTTT.

The chain carries TRBV4-1 and TRBJ1-4, with 10 bases lining up with TRBD1. The CDR3 runs to 15 residues. Trimming took 4 bases from V and 4 from J; bases not matched to a gene: 3. CDR1 is MGHRA and CDR2 is YSYEKL in the germline V gene. CDR3 bases: TGCGCCAGCAGCCCCCGGACAGGGGGTAATGAAAAACTGTTTTTT. Residues: CASSPRTGGNEKLFF.

The DNA for the CDR3 is TGCGCCAGCAGCTTTGAACGTAATTCACCCCTCCACTTT. Its translation is CASSFERNSPLHF. The chain uses TRBV5-1 and TRBJ1-6; D remains ambiguous. The CDR3 totals 13 residues. V was clipped by 2 bases and J by 6 bases, with 6 bases between them. CDR1 SGHRS and CDR2 YFSETQ come from the germline V gene. Complete variable domain (other parts from reference TRBV5-1 and TRBJ1-6): KAGVTQTPRYLIKTRGQQVTLSCSPISGHRSVSWYQQTPGQGLQFLFEYFSETQRNKGNFPGRFSGRQFSNSRSEMNVSTLELGDSALYLCASSFERNSPLHFGNGTRLTVT.